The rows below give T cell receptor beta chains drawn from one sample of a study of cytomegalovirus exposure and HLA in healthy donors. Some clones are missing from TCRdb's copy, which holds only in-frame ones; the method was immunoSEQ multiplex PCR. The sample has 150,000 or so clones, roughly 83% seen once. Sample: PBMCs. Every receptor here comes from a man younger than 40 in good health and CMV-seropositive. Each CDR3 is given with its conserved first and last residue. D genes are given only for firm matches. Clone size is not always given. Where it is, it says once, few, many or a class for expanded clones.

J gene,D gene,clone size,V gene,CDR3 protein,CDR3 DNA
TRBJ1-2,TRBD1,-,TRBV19,CASSSGQGEGYTF,TGTGCCAGTAGTTCAGGACAGGGGGAAGGCTACACCTTC
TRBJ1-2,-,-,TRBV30,CAWNQGRRDTF,TGTGCCTGGAATCAGGGTAGACGAGACACCTTC
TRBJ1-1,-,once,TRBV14,CASSQVRMNTEAFF,TGTGCCAGCAGCCAAGTCAGGATGAACACTGAAGCTTTCTTT
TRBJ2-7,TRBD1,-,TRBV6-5,CASRQGPYEQYF,TGTGCCAGCCGACAGGGGCCCTACGAGCAGTACTTC
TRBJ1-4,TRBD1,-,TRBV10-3,CAISKGTGANEKLFF,TGTGCCATCAGCAAGGGAACAGGGGCAAATGAAAAACTGTTTTTT
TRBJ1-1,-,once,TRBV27,CASSRSGGSPEWAFF,TGTGCCAGCAGCCGGTCGGGGGGGTCCCCCGAATGGGCTTTCTTT
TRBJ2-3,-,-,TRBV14,CASSQPGLPDTQYF,TGTGCCAGCAGCCAACCAGGTCTCCCAGATACGCAGTATTTT
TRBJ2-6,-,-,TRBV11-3,CASSPRDSGANVLTF,TGTGCCAGCAGCCCCCGGGACTCTGGGGCCAACGTCCTGACTTTC
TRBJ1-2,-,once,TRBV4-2,CASSQDGFGKPYGYTF,TGTGCCAGCAGCCAAGATGGGTTCGGGAAGCCCTATGGCTACACCTTC
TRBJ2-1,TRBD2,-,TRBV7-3,CASSLSSGRDEQFF,TGTGCCAGCAGCTTAAGTAGCGGGCGCGATGAGCAGTTCTTC
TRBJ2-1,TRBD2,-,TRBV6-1,CASSDVAGVSEQFF,TGTGCCAGCAGTGATGTAGCGGGAGTTAGTGAGCAGTTCTTC
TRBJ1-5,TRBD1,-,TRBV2,CANGQERDQPQHF,TGTGCCAACGGACAGGAGAGAGATCAGCCCCAGCATTTT
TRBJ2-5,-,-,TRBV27,CASSPHRSRAETQYF,TGTGCCAGCAGTCCCCACCGAAGCAGGGCAGAGACCCAGTACTTC
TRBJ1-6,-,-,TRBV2,CARQGADSPLHF,TGTGCCAGACAGGGAGCGGATTCACCCCTCCACTTT
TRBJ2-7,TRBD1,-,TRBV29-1,CSVDRDRYEQYF,TGCAGCGTAGACCGGGACAGATACGAGCAGTACTTC
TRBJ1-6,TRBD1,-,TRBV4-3,CASSEGTGRFGNSPLHF,TGCGCCAGCAGCGAAGGGACAGGGAGGTTTGGGAATTCACCCCTCCACTTT
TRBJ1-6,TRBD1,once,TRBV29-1,CSATSGQGNSPLHF,TGCAGCGCTACCTCGGGACAGGGGAATTCACCCCTCCACTTT
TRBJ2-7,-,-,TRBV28,CASSPIPGGINEQYF,TGTGCCAGCAGCCCTATTCCCGGGGGAATCAACGAGCAGTACTTC
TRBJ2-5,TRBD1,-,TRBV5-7,CASSRPGQAEETQYF,TGTGCCAGCAGCCGACCGGGACAGGCGGAAGAGACCCAGTACTTC
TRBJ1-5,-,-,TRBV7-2,CASSPGGPQHF,TGTGCCAGCAGCCCTGGAGGGCCCCAGCATTTT
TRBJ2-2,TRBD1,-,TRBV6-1,CASSEWGGTGTGELFF,TGTGCCAGCAGTGAATGGGGCGGGACAGGGACTGGGGAGCTGTTTTTT
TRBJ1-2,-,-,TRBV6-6,CASSYFPTGYGYTF,TGTGCCAGCAGTTACTTCCCGACAGGTTATGGCTACACCTTC
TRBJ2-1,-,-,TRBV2,CASSERREYEQFF,TGTGCCAGCAGTGAAAGGAGGGAGTATGAGCAGTTCTTC
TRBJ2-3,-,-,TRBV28,CASSTSGSSTDTQYF,TGTGCCAGCAGTACCTCGGGGTCTAGCACAGATACGCAGTATTTT
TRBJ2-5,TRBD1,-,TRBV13,CASSSSGTGGKTQYF,TGTGCCAGCAGCTCGTCCGGGACAGGGGGTAAGACCCAGTACTTC
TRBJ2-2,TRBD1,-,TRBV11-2,CASSLDAGTANTGELFF,TGTGCCAGCAGCTTAGACGCCGGGACAGCGAACACCGGGGAGCTGTTTTTT
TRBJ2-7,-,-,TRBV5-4,CASSKQGIYEQYF,TGTGCCAGCAGTAAGCAGGGGATCTACGAGCAGTACTTC
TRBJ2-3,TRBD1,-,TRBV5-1,CASGQGSTDTQYF,TGCGCCAGCGGACAGGGGAGTACAGATACGCAGTATTTT
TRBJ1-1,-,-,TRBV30,CAWRGGVKLNTEAFF,TGTGCCTGGAGAGGGGGGGTCAAATTGAACACTGAAGCTTTCTTT